The 5 T cell receptor beta chains below were found in one sample sequenced in a study of T cells expressing NK-cell markers. TCRdb reprocessed the 5' RACE reads, with one entry per CDR3 protein and no DNA. The table gives about 430,000 distinct CDR3 sequences; the top ten clones make up approximately 1.5% of it. Material for sequencing was blood T cells: a sorted CD56 or NKG2C T cell subset, CD4+ or CD8+ T cells, or bulk PBMC T cells (not recorded which). Every receptor here comes from a woman aged 45-65 years in good health.

The rearrangement links TRBV12-3 or TRBV12-4 to TRBJ1-1. The CDR3 is made up of 13 amino acids. The CDR3 protein is CASSLSGNTEAFF.

The gene calls are TRBV24-1 and TRBJ2-5; TCRdb's D call, TRBD1, is unchecked because there is no DNA. CDR3 size: 16 residues. Per the germline V gene, CDR1 is KGHDR and CDR2 is SFDVKD. The CDR3 reads CATSDGGQGLQETQYF.

The V call is TRBV3-1, the J call TRBJ1-1; the D call from TCRdb, TRBD1, cannot be confirmed without DNA. Germline loops: CDR1 LGHDT, CDR2 YNNKEL (reference sequence). The CDR3 has 14 residues. The CDR3 reads CASSGGTGRTEAFF.

This chain joins TRBV10-3 and TRBJ2-1; TCRdb's D gene call, TRBD1, goes unchecked for lack of DNA. The CDR3 runs 15 residues. Germline V gene lookup returns CDR1 ENHRY and CDR2 SYGVKD. The CDR3 region is CAISPGGPSYNEQFF.

V gene TRBV12-3 or TRBV12-4 combines with J gene TRBJ2-1; TCRdb reports TRBD2, a call that lacks DNA to check it against. This CDR3 is built from 18 residues. CDR3: CASSLMAIGAGVTNEQFF.